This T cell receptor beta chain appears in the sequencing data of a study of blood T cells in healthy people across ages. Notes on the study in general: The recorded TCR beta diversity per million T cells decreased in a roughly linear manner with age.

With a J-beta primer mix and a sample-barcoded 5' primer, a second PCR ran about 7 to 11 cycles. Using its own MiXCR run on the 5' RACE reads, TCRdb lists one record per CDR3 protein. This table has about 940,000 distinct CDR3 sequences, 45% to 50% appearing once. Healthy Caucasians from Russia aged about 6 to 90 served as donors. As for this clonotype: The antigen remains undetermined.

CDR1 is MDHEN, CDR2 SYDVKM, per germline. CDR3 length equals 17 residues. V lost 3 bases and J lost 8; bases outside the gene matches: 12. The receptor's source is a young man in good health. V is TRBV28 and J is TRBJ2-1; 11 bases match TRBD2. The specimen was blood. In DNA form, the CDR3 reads TGTGCCAGCAGTTTGAGGTATAGCGGGGGGGCAGTTGATGAGCAGTTCTTC. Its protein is CASSLRYSGGAVDEQFF.